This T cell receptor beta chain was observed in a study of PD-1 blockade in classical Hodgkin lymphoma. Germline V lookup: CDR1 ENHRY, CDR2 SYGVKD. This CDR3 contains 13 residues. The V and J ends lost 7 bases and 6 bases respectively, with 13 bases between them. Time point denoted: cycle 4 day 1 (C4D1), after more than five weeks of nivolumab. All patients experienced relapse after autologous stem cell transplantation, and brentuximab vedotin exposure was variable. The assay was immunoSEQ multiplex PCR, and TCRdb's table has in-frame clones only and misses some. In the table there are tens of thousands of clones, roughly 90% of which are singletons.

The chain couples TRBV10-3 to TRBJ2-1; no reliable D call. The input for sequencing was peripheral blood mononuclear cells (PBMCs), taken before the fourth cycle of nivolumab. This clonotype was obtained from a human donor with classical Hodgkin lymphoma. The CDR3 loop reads CAITERSPNEQFF. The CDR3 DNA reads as TGTGCCATCACGGAAAGATCACCCAATGAGCAGTTCTTC.